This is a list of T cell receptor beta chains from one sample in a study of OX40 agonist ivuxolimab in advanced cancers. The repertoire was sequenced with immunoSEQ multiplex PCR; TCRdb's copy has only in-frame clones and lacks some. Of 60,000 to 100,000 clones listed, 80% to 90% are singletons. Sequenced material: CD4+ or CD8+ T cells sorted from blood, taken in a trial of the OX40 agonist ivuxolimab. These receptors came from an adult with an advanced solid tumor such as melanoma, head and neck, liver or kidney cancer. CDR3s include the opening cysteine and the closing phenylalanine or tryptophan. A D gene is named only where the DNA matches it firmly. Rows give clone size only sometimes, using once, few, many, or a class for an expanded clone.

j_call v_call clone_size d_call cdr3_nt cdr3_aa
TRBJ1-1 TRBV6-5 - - TGTGCCAGCAGTTACTCAGGAGCCTCCCTCGACACTGAAGCTTTCTTT CASSYSGASLDTEAFF
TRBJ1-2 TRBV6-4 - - TGTGCCAGCAGTGACAGAAACTATGGCTACACCTTC CASSDRNYGYTF
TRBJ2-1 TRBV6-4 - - TGTGCCAGCAGTAACCCGGGAACGGCCACCAATGAGCAGTTCTTC CASSNPGTATNEQFF
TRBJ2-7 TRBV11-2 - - TGTGCCAGCAGCCGGACCTCCTCCTACGAGCAGTACTTC CASSRTSSYEQYF
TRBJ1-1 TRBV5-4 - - TGTGCCAGCAGCCCCATACCGAGGGCTCAGGGAAGGGCTTTCTTT CASSPIPRAQGRAFF
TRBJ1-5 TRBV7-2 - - TGTGCCAGCAGCTTAGGGTGGAGGGGAAGTAACAATCAGCCCCAGCATTTT CASSLGWRGSNNQPQHF
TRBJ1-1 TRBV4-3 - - TGCGCCAGCAGCCCCCAGGACATCAACACTGAAGCTTTCTTT CASSPQDINTEAFF
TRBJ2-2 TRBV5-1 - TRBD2 TGCGCCAGCCAAATGACCGGGGGGGCGCCCGGGGAGCTGTTTTTT CASQMTGGAPGELFF
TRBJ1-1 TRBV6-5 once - TGTGCCAGCAAGAAGGACACTGAAGCTTTCTTT CASKKDTEAFF
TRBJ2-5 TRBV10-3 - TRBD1 TGTGCCATCAGTTCCGGACAGGGATACCAAGAGACCCAGTACTTC CAISSGQGYQETQYF
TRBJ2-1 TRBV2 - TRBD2 TGTGCCGGAAGCGGGAGGGCCCCCTACAATGAGCAGTTCTTC CAGSGRAPYNEQFF
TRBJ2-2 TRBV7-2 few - TGTGCCAGCAGCTTAGGACACAACACCGGGGAGCTGTTTTTT CASSLGHNTGELFF
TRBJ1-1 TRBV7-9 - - TGTGCCAGCAGCCCGGGACGGACTAACACTGAAGCTTTCTTT CASSPGRTNTEAFF
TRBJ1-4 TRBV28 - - TGTGCCAGCAGTCGGAAGGGAGCAACTAATGAAAAACTGTTTTTT CASSRKGATNEKLFF
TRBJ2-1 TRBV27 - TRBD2 TGTGCCAGCAAGTCTAGCGGAAACTACAATGAGCAGTTCTTC CASKSSGNYNEQFF
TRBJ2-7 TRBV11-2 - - TGTGCCAGCAGCTTCCACTACGAGCAGTACTTC CASSFHYEQYF
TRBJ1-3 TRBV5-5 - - TGTGCCAGCAGCAGCTATGGAAACACCATATATTTT CASSSYGNTIYF
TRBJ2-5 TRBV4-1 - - TGCGCCAGCAGTTCAGCAGGGGGGGATAAGACCCAGTACTTC CASSSAGGDKTQYF
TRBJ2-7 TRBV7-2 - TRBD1 TGTGCCAGCAGCTTAGGGGGGACAGGGGGCGGCCGGGTGCAGTACTTC CASSLGGTGGGRVQYF
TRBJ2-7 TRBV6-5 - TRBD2 TGTGCCAGCAGTTACGGAGCGGGAGTGGCCTACGAGCAGTACTTC CASSYGAGVAYEQYF
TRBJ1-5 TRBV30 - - TGTGCCTTTAACGGTGGAGCCGGCAATCAGCCCCAGCATTTT CAFNGGAGNQPQHF
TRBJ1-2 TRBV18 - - TGTGCCAGCTCACCGGGACGGGTGAACTATGGCTACACCTTC CASSPGRVNYGYTF
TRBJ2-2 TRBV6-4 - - TGTGCCAGCAGTTTAACAGGGACCGGGGAGCTGTTTTTT CASSLTGTGELFF
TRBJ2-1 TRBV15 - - TGTGCCACCAGCAGAGTGGGGACGGCTTTCAATGAGCAGTTCTTC CATSRVGTAFNEQFF
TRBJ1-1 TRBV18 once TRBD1 TGTGCCAGCTCACCACCGGACAGGCGAAACACTGAAGCTTTCTTT CASSPPDRRNTEAFF
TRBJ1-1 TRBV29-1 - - TGCAGCGTTGGAAGTGAAGGGCTCCGAGCTTTCTTT CSVGSEGLRAFF
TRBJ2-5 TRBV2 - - TGTGCCACTGGGACAACCGAGGGAGAGACCCAGTACTTC CATGTTEGETQYF
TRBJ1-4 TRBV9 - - TGTGCCAGCAGCTCCCGGGCAGTAGGGGAAAAACTGTTTTTT CASSSRAVGEKLFF
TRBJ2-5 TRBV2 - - TGTGCCAGCAGTGGTACAGGGCGAGAGACCCAGTACTTC CASSGTGRETQYF
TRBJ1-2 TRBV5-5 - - TGTGCCAGCAGCTTGGACTGGTCGAAACGGCCTGGCTACACCTTC CASSLDWSKRPGYTF
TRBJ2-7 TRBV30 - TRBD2 TGTGCCTGGACCCGGACTAGCTCCTACGAGCAGTACTTC CAWTRTSSYEQYF
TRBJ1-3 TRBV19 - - TGTGCCAGTAGTAAGGGGACTGCTGGAAACACCATATATTTT CASSKGTAGNTIYF
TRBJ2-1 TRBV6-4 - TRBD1 TGTGCCAGCAGTGCCTCGTGGACAGGTGGGAATGAGCAGTTCTTC CASSASWTGGNEQFF
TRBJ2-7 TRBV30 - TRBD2 TGTGCCTTACAGCGGGAGTTCGGCTACGAGCAGTACTTC CALQREFGYEQYF
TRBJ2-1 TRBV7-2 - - TGTGCCAGCAGCTTAGACAGAGGGAGTGTTTACAGTGAGCAGTTCTTC CASSLDRGSVYSEQFF
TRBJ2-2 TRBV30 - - TGTGCCTGGAGTGTACTGTACAGGGCGAACACCGGGGAGCTGTTTTTT CAWSVLYRANTGELFF
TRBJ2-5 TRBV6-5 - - TGTGCCAGCAGTTACTCGCGACTAGGAGGGGAGACCCAGTACTTC CASSYSRLGGETQYF
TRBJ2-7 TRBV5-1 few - TGCGCCAGCAGCTTGGGGGTGCCGGGGAACGAGCAGTACTTC CASSLGVPGNEQYF
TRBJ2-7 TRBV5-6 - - TGTGCCAGCAGCTTGCCCGGGACGGGGTCCTACGAGCAGTACTTC CASSLPGTGSYEQYF
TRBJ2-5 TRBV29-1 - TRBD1 TGCAGCGTTGAGGGACAGGGCTGGGAGACCCAGTACTTC CSVEGQGWETQYF
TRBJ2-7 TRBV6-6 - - TGTGCCAGCAGCTCCTACTACGAGCAGTACTTC CASSSYYEQYF